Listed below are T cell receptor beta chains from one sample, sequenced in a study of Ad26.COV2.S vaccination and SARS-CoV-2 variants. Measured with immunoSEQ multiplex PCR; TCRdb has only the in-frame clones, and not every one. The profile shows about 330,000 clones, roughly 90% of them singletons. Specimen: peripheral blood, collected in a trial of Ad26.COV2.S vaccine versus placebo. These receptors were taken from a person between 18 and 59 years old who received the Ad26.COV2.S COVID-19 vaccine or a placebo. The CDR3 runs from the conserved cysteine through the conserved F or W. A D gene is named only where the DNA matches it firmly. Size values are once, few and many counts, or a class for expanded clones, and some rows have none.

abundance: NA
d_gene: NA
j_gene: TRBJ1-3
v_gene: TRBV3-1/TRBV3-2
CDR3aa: CASSQSSSGNTIYF
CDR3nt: TGTGCCAGCAGCCAATCAAGCTCTGGAAACACCATATATTTT

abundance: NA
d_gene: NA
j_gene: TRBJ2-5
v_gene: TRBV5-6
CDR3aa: CASSLPWGGETQYF
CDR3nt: TGTGCCAGCAGCTTGCCGTGGGGTGGGGAGACCCAGTACTTC

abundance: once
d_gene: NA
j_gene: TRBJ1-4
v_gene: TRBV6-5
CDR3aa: CASSYYGSRANEKLFF
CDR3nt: TGTGCCAGCAGTTACTACGGCAGCCGAGCGAATGAAAAACTGTTTTTT

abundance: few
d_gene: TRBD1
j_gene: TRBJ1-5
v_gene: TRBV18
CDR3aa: CASSQGANSNQPQHF
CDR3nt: TGTGCCAGCTCACAGGGGGCAAATAGCAATCAGCCCCAGCATTTT

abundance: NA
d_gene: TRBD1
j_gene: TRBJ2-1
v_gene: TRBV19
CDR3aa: CASSILGQFTANEQFF
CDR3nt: TGTGCCAGTAGTATACTGGGACAGTTTACTGCCAATGAGCAGTTCTTC

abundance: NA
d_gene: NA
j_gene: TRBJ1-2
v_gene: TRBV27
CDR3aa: CASSSSPGQLYGYTF
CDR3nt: TGTGCCAGCAGTTCCTCCCCCGGACAGCTCTATGGCTACACCTTC

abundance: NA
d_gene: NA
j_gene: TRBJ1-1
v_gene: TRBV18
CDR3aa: CASSPPNREGTEAFF
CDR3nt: TGTGCCAGCTCACCACCAAACAGGGAAGGCACTGAAGCTTTCTTT

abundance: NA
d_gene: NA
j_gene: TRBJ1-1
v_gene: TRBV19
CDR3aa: CASSNNPTPGAFF
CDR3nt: TGTGCCAGTAGTAATAACCCCACTCCTGGAGCTTTCTTT

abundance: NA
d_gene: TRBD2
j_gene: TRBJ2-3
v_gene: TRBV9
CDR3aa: CASSVGPSGGSDTQYF
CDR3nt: TGTGCCAGCAGCGTAGGGCCTAGCGGGGGTTCAGATACGCAGTATTTT

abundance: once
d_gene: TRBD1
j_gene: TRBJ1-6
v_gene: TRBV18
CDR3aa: CASSSGRGRSPLHF
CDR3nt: TGTGCCAGCTCCTCGGGGAGGGGGCGTTCACCCCTCCACTTT

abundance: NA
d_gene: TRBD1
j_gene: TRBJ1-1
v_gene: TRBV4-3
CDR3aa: CASSQARDRIEAFF
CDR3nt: TGCGCCAGCAGCCAAGCCCGGGACAGAATAGAAGCTTTCTTT

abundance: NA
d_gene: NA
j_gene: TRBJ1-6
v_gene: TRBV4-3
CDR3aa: CASSQEQGGSYNSPLHF
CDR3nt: TGCGCCAGCAGCCAAGAACAGGGTGGTTCCTATAATTCACCCCTCCACTTT

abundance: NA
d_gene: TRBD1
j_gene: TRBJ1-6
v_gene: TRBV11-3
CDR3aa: CASSSSGGAGNSPLHF
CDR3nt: TGTGCCAGCAGCTCATCAGGGGGCGCGGGGAATTCACCCCTCCACTTT

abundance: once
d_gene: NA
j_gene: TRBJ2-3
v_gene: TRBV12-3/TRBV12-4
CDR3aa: CASSLTLDTQYF
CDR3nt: TGTGCCAGCAGTTTAACTCTGGATACGCAGTATTTT

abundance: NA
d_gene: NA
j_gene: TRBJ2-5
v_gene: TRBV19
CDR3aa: CASSLTRVETQYF
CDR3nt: TGTGCCAGTAGTCTTACCAGGGTTGAGACCCAGTACTTC

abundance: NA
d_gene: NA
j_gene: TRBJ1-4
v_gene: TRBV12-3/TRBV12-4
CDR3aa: CASKGRNREKLFF
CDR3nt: TGTGCCAGCAAAGGAAGGAATAGAGAAAAACTGTTTTTT

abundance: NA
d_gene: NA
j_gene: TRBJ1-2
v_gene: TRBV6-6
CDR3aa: CASSYSQGLDGYTF
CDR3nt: TGTGCCAGCAGTTACTCCCAGGGGTTAGATGGCTACACCTTC

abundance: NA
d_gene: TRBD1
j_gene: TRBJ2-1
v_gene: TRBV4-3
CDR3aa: CASSQASDRAEYEQFF
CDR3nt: TGCGCCAGCAGCCAAGCTTCGGACAGGGCGGAATATGAGCAGTTCTTC

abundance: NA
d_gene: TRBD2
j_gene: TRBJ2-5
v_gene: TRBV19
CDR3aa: CASSPLSGERAETQYF
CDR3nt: TGTGCCAGTAGTCCCCTCAGCGGGGAACGGGCGGAGACCCAGTACTTC

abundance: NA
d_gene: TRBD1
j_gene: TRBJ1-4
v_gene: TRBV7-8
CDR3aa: CASSGKVLIGQGDEKLFF
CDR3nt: TGTGCCAGCAGCGGAAAGGTGCTAATCGGGCAGGGGGATGAAAAACTGTTTTTT

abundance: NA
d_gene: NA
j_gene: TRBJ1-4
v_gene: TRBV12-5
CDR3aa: CASGLVKWDYEKLFF
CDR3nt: TGTGCTAGTGGTTTGGTTAAGTGGGACTATGAAAAACTGTTTTTT

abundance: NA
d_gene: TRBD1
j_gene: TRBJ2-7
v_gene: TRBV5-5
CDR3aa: CASSPGQGDSEQYF
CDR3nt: TGTGCCAGCAGCCCTGGACAGGGAGATTCCGAGCAGTACTTC

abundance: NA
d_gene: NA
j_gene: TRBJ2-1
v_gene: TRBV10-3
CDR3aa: CAISEKVLSSYNEQFF
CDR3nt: TGTGCCATCAGTGAAAAAGTCTTAAGCTCCTACAATGAGCAGTTCTTC

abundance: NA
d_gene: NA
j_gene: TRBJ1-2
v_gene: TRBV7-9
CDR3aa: CASSLAAGSGYTF
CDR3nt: TGTGCCAGCAGCTTAGCGGCAGGGAGCGGCTACACCTTC

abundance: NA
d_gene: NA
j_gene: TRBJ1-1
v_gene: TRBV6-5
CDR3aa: CASSYHQGRAFF
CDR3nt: TGTGCCAGCAGTTACCACCAAGGCCGAGCTTTCTTT

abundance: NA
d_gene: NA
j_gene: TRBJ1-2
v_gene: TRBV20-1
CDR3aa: CSATLMGGYTF
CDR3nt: TGCAGTGCCACCTTGATGGGCGGCTACACCTTC

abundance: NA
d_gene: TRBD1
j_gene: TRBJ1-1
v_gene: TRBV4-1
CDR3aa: CASSQVTGGLNTEAFF
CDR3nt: TGCGCCAGCAGCCAAGTGACAGGGGGCTTGAACACTGAAGCTTTCTTT

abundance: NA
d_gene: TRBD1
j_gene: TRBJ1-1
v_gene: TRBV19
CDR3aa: CASSLGTGGTEAFF
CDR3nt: TGTGCCAGTAGTTTGGGTACAGGGGGTACTGAAGCTTTCTTT

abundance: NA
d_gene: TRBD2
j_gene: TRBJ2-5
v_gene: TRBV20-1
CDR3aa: CSASLWGGREETQYF
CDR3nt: TGCAGTGCTAGTCTCTGGGGCGGGAGGGAAGAGACCCAGTACTTC

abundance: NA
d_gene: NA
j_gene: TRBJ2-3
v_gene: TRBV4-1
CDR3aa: CASSQDRTLGTDTQYF
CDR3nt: TGCGCCAGCAGCCAAGACAGGACCTTGGGCACAGATACGCAGTATTTT

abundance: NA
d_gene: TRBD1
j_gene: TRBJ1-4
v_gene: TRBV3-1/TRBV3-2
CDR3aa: CASSQSRWTGSNEKLFF
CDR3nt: TGTGCCAGCAGCCAGTCCCGGTGGACAGGGTCTAATGAAAAACTGTTTTTT

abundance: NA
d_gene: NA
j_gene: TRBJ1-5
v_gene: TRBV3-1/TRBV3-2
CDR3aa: CASSQDLNSNQPQHF
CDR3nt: TGTGCCAGCAGCCAAGATCTGAATAGCAATCAGCCCCAGCATTTT

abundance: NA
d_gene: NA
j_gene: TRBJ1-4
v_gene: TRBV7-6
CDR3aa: CASSSPMDGALFF
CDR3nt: TGTGCCAGCAGCTCCCCGATGGATGGGGCACTGTTTTTT

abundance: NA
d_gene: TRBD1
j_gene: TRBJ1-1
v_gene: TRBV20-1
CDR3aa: CSAVDREAFF
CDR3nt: TGCAGTGCGGTGGACAGGGAAGCTTTCTTT

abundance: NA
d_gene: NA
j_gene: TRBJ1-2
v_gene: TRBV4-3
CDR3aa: CASSQIHGGNYGYTF
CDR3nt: TGCGCCAGCAGCCAGATTCATGGGGGAAACTATGGCTACACCTTC

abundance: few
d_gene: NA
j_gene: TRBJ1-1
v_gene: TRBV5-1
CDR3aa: CASSLASDTEAFF
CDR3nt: TGCGCCAGCAGCTTGGCCTCGGACACTGAAGCTTTCTTT

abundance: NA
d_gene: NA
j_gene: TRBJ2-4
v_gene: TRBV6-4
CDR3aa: CASSVLLAPPAQYF
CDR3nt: TGTGCCAGCAGTGTCCTTCTAGCGCCTCCGGCTCAGTACTTC

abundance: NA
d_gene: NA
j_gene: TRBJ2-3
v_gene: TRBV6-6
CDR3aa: CASSFLRTGDTQYF
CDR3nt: TGTGCCAGCAGTTTCTTACGGACGGGCGATACGCAGTATTTT

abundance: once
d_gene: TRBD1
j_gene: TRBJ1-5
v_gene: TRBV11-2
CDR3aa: CASSLGTGISNQPQHF
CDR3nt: TGTGCCAGCAGCCTTGGGACAGGGATTAGCAATCAGCCCCAGCATTTT

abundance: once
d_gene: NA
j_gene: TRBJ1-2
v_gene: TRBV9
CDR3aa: CASSALTWDIYGYTF
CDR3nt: TGTGCCAGCAGCGCCCTAACGTGGGACATCTATGGCTACACCTTC

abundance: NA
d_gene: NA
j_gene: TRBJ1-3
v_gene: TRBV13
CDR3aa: CASSLEGVPGNTIYF
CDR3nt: TGTGCCAGCAGCTTAGAAGGGGTGCCTGGAAACACCATATATTTT

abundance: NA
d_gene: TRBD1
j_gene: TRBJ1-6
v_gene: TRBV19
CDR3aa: CASRPAGGLGSYNSPLHF
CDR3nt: TGTGCCAGTAGACCCGCAGGGGGCTTGGGCTCCTATAATTCACCCCTCCACTTT